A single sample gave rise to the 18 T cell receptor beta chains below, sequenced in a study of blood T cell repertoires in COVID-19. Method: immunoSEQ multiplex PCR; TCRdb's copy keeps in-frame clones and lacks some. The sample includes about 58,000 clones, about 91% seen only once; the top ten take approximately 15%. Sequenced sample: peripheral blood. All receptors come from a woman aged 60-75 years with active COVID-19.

The CDR3 protein is CATSGQGYEQYF. CDR3 DNA sequence: TGTGCCACCAGCGGACAGGGTTACGAGCAGTACTTC. The rearrangement uses TRBV15 and TRBJ2-7, with TRBD1 identical over 8 bases. Germline V gene lookup returns CDR1 LNHNV and CDR2 YYDKDF (reference sequence). The CDR3 spans 12 residues. Trimming cost V 5 bases and J 4 bases; bases outside gene matches: 1.

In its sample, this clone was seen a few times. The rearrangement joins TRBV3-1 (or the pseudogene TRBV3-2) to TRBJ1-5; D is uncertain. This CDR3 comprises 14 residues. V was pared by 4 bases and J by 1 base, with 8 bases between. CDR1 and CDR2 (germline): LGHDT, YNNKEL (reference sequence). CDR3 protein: CASSRAGSNQPQHF. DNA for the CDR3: TGTGCCAGCAGCCGGGCTGGGAGCAATCAGCCCCAGCATTTT.

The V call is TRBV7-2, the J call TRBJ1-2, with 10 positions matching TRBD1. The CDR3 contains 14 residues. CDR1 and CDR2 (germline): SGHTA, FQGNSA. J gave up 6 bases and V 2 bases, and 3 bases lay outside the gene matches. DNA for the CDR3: TGTGCCAGCAGCTTAACGACAGGGGGCAATGGCTACACCTTC. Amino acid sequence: CASSLTTGGNGYTF.

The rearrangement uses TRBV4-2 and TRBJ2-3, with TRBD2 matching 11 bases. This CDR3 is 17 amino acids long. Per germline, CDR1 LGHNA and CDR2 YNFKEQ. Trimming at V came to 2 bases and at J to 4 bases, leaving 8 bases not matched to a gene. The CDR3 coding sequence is TGTGCCAGCAGCCAACTAACTAGCGGGGGCCCCGCAGATACGCAGTATTTT. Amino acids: CASSQLTSGGPADTQYF.

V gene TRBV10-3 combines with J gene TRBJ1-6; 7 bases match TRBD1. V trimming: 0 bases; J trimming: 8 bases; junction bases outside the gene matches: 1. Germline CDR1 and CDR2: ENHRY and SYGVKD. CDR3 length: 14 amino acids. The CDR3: CAISESTGYSPLHF. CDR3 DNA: TGTGCCATCAGTGAGTCGACAGGGTATTCACCCCTCCACTTT.

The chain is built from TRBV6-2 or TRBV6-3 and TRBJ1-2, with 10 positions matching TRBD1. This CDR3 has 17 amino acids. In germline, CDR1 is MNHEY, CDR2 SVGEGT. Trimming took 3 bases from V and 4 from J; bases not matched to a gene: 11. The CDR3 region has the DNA TGTGCCAGCAGTTATCCGGGACAGGGGATTAGGACCTATGGCTACACCTTC. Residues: CASSYPGQGIRTYGYTF.

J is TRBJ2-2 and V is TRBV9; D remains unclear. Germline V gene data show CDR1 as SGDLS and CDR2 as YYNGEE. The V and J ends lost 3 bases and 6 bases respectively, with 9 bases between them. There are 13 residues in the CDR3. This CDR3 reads CASSGPVPGELFF. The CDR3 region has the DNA TGTGCCAGCAGCGGTCCCGTCCCCGGGGAGCTGTTTTTT.

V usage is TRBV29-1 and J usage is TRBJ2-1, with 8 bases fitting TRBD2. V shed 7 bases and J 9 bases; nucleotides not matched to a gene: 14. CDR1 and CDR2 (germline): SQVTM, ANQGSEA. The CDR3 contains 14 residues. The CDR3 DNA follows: TGCAGCGCCCGGAGTAGCGGGGCCAGGGGTGAGCAGTTCTTC. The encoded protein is CSARSSGARGEQFF.

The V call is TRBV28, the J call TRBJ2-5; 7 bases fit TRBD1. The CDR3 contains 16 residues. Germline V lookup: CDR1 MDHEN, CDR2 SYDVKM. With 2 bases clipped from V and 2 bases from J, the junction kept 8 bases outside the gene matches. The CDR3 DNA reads TGTGCCAGCAGTTTAATGAGGGGGCGATTGCAAGAGACCCAGTACTTC. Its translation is CASSLMRGRLQETQYF. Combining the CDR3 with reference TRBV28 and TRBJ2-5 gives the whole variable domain DVKVTQSSRYLVKRTGEKVFLECVQDMDHENMFWYRQDPGLGLRLIYFSYDVKMKEKGDIPEGYSVSREKKERFSLILESASTNQTSMYLCASSLMRGRLQETQYFGPGTRLLVL.

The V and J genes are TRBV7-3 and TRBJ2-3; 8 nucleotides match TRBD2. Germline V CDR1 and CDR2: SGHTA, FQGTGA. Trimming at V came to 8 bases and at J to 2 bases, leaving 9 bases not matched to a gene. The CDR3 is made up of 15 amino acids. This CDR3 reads CASPDSGDLTDTQYF. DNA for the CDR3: TGTGCCAGCCCCGATAGCGGGGACCTCACAGATACGCAGTATTTT.

The CDR3 region is CASSLTNSPLHF. The DNA for the CDR3 is TGTGCCAGCAGCCTAACTAATTCACCCCTCCACTTT. The chain has TRBV12-1 and TRBJ1-6. TRBV12-1 is a listed pseudogene. The CDR3 contains 12 residues.

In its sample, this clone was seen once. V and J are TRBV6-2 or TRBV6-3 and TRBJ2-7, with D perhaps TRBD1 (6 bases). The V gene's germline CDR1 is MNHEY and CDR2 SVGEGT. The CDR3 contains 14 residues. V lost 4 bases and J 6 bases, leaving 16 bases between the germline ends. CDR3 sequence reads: CASSLGDTLAEQYF. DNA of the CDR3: TGTGCCAGCAGTTTAGGGGACACCCTCGCCGAGCAGTACTTC.

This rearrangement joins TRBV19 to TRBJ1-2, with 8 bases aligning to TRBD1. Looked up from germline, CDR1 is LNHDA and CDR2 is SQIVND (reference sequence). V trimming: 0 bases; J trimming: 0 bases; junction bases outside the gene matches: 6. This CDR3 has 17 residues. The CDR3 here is CASSIDLGTGANYGYTF. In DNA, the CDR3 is TGTGCCAGTAGTATAGATTTGGGGACAGGAGCTAACTATGGCTACACCTTC.

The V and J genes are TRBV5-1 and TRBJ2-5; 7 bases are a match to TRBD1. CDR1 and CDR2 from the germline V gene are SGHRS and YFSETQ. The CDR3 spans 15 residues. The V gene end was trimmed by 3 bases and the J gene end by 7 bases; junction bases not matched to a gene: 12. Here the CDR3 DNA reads TGCGCCAGCAGCTCTTCTGGACAGGCTCGGGGGACCCAGTACTTC. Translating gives CASSSSGQARGTQYF.

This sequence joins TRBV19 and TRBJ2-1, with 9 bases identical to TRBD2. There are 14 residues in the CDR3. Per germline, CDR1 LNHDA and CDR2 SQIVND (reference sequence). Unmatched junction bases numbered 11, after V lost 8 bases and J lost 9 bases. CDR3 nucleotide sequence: TGTGCCAGTTCGGTAGCGGGGGTCCCTGGTGAGCAGTTCTTC. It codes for CASSVAGVPGEQFF.

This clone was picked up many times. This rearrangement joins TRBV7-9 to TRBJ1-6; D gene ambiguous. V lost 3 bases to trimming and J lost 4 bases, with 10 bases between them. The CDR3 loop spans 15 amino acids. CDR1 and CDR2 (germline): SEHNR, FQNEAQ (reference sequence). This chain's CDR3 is CASSFGEFYNSPLHF. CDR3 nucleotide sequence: TGTGCCAGCAGCTTTGGGGAGTTTTATAATTCACCCCTCCACTTT.

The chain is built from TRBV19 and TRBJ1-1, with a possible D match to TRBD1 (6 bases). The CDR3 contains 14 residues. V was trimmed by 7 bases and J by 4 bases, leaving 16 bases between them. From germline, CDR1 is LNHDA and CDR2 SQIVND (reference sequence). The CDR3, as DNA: TGTGCCAGTACTAATATCAGGGGTCTCACTGAAGCTTTCTTT. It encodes CASTNIRGLTEAFF.

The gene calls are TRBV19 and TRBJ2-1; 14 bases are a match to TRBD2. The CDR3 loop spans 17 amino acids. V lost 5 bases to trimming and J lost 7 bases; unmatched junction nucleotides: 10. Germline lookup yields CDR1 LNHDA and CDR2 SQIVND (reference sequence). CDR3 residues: CASSVGLAGAPGNEQFF. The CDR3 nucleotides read TGTGCCAGTAGTGTGGGACTAGCGGGGGCCCCAGGGAATGAGCAGTTCTTC.